This T cell receptor beta chain was sequenced for a study of cytomegalovirus exposure and HLA in healthy donors. Across the study: Per a later analysis, the 666 first-cohort and 100 to 150 validation repertoires shared one platform.

Study observations and caveats: Reports showed the classifier diagnosing cytomegalovirus status with high specificity and sensitivity. Most TCR sequences showed up rarely, but some public TCRs showed up in many donors.

The data were produced by immunoSEQ multiplex PCR, yet TCRdb's version contains in-frame clones alone and is incomplete. Of 250,000 to 400,000 clones listed, around 90% are singletons. Germline V gives CDR1 SEHNR, CDR2 FQNEAQ (reference sequence). The length of the CDR3 is 14 residues. The V and J ends lost 4 bases and 3 bases, in that order; junction bases with no gene match: 4. This clone is a singleton in its sample. The antigen remains undetermined. The V gene is TRBV7-9, the J gene TRBJ2-7; 9 bases match TRBD1. Material for sequencing was PBMCs. The TCR originated in a man aged 30-40 years in good health and CMV-seronegative. The CDR3, as DNA: TGTGCCAGCAGCTCGAGACAGGGGGTCTACGAGCAGTACTTC. As protein: CASSSRQGVYEQYF.